The clone carrying this T cell receptor beta chain was recorded at least ten times. The antigen is undetermined. Amplified TCR beta CDR3 regions derived from RNA transcripts. The study used the HTBI primer set for a first-round RT-PCR of the TCR CDR3. Each CDR3 protein is one row after TCRdb ran MiXCR on the multiplex PCR reads. This sample carries fewer than 450,000 distinct CDR3 sequences, over 11% of them seen once, and the ten largest clones take approximately 29%. This sample stems from a study of T cells in Graves' hyperthyroidism and ophthalmopathy. Study results and caveats: The blood repertoire included most of the expanded thyroid clonotypes above 0.001. Using 13 V-J features, a model discriminated ophthalmopathy from stable hyperthyroidism. The model foresaw ophthalmopathy a median 6.5 months prior to onset.

The V gene's germline CDR1 is SGHTA and CDR2 FQGTGA. The CDR3 runs to 16 residues. V dropped 5 bases and J dropped 1; count of bases not matched to a gene: 10. This clonotype originated in a man in his fifties or sixties with Graves' ophthalmopathy. The rearrangement links TRBV7-3 to TRBJ2-5; 7 nucleotides align to TRBD1. Sequenced sample: blood. The CDR3 is CASSTTGASLQETQYF. In DNA form, the CDR3 reads TGTGCCAGCAGCACAACAGGGGCCTCACTCCAAGAGACCCAGTACTTC.